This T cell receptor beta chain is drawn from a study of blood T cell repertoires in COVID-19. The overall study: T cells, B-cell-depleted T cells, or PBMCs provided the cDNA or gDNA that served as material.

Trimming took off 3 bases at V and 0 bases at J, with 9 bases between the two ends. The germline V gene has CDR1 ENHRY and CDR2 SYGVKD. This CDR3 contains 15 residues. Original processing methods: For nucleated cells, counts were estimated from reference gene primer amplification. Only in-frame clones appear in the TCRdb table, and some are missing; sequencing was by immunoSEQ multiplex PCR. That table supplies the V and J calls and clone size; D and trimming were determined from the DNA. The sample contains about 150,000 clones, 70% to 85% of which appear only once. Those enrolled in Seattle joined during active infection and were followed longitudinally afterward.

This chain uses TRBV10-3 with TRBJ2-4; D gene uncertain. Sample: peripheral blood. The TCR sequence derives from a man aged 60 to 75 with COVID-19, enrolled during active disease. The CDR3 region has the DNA TGTGCCATCAGTGACGACACCCTAGCCAAAAACATTCAGTACTTC. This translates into CAISDDTLAKNIQYF.